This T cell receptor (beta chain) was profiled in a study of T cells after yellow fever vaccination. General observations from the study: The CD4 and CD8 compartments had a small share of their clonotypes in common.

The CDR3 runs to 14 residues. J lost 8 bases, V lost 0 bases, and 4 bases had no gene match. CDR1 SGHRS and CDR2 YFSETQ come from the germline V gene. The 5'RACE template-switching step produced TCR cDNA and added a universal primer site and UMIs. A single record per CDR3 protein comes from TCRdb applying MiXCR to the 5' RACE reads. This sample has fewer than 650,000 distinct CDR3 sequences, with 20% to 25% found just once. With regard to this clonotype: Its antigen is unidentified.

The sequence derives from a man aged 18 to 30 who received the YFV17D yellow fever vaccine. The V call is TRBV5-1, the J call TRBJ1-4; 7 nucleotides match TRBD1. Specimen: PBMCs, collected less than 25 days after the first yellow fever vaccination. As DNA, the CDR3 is TGCGCCAGCAGCTTGGACAGGGGACCCGAAAAACTGTTTTTT. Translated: CASSLDRGPEKLFF. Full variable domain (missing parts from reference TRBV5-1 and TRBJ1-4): KAGVTQTPRYLIKTRGQQVTLSCSPISGHRSVSWYQQTPGQGLQFLFEYFSETQRNKGNFPGRFSGRQFSNSRSEMNVSTLELGDSALYLCASSLDRGPEKLFFGSGTQLSVL.